The present entry profiles one TCR beta chain with its context. The data are from a study of blood T cell repertoires in COVID-19. Study as a whole: Whether acute or convalescent, the COVID-19 samples came from the United States, Italy and Spain. T cells, B-cell-depleted T cells, or PBMCs provided the cDNA or gDNA that served as material.

CDR1 and CDR2 (germline): LNHDA, SQIVND (reference sequence). Trimming removed 5 bases at V and 0 bases at J, with 13 bases between. The CDR3 runs 15 residues. TCRdb's table, derived via immunoSEQ multiplex PCR, lists solely in-frame clones and lacks some. The sample shows 250,000 to 350,000 clones, approximately 91% of them seen only once. The TCR comes from a man younger than 35 with active or convalescent COVID-19. Sequencing was performed on peripheral blood. The genes are TRBV19 and TRBJ2-5; possible D gene TRBD1, 5 bases. The chain's CDR3 is CASSSPLDNQETQYF. The CDR3 DNA follows: TGTGCCAGTAGTTCTCCTCTGGACAACCAAGAGACCCAGTACTTC.